The 6 T cell receptor beta chains below were found in one sample sequenced in a study of OX40 agonist ivuxolimab in advanced cancers. Profiling relied on immunoSEQ multiplex PCR, and the TCRdb table lists in-frame clones only, not all of them. The table has about 27,000 clones, about 81% seen once. The sequencing here drew on CD4+ or CD8+ T cells sorted from blood, taken in a trial of the OX40 agonist ivuxolimab. Receptors were obtained from an adult with an advanced solid tumor such as melanoma, head and neck, liver or kidney cancer.

CDR3 DNA sequence: TGCGCCAGCAGCGACGATCTAATCCAGCCCCAGCATTTT. It codes for CASSDDLIQPQHF. The J gene is TRBJ1-5, the V gene TRBV4-3; D is uncertain. The CDR3 contains 13 residues. V was trimmed by 5 bases and J by 7 bases, leaving 12 bases between them. From germline, CDR1 is LGHNA and CDR2 YSLEER.

This clone appeared many times. The chain has TRBV6-1 and TRBJ1-4; D unclear. This CDR3 is 16 amino acids long. Germline V gives CDR1 MNHNS, CDR2 SASEGT. Trimming cost V 0 bases and J 5 bases, with 13 bases left between them. CDR3 DNA: TGTGCCAGCAGTGAAGCTTGGACCGTTCAAAATGAAAAACTGTTTTTT. The encoded protein is CASSEAWTVQNEKLFF.

V and J are TRBV6-1 and TRBJ2-7; 7 nucleotides line up with TRBD1. The ends lost 3 bases at V and 3 bases at J; junction bases unmatched: 5. This CDR3 has 14 residues. Looked up from germline, CDR1 is MNHNS and CDR2 is SASEGT. The CDR3 reads CASSETGFLYEQYF. DNA of the CDR3: TGTGCCAGCAGTGAGACAGGGTTCCTCTACGAGCAGTACTTC.

DNA for the CDR3: TGTGCCAGCAGAACCGGGACAGGGAGCTCCTACGAGCAGTACTTC. Translated, it gives CASRTGTGSSYEQYF. The chain has TRBV6-1 and TRBJ2-7, with TRBD1 identical over 9 bases. The CDR3 length is 15 residues. Germline-derived CDR1 and CDR2 are MNHNS and SASEGT. Losses at the gene ends were 6 bases for V and 0 bases for J; bases not matched to a gene: 6.

This chain joins TRBV6-5 and TRBJ2-7, with a weak D call TRBD1 (6 bases). V was cut by 0 bases and J by 3 bases, with 9 bases left in between. The CDR3 totals 14 residues. Per germline, CDR1 MNHEY and CDR2 SVGAGI. In DNA, the CDR3 is TGTGCCAGCAGTTACTCGGACAGCGGCTACGAGCAGTACTTC. As protein: CASSYSDSGYEQYF.

The sample holds one count of this clone. The chain combines TRBV7-9 with TRBJ2-3, with 8 bases that match TRBD1. The ends lost 0 bases at V and 6 bases at J; junction bases unmatched: 5. Germline V lookup: CDR1 SEHNR, CDR2 FQNEAQ (reference sequence). The CDR3 has 15 residues. The CDR3 DNA reads as TGTGCCAGCAGCTTAGCCAGGGGGCTAGGGGATACGCAGTATTTT. It encodes CASSLARGLGDTQYF. Looking up the rest from reference TRBV7-9 and TRBJ2-3 gives the full variable domain: DTGVSQNPRHKITKRGQNVTFRCDPISEHNRLYWYRQTLGQGPEFLTYFQNEAQLEKSRLLSDRFSAERPKGSFSTLEIQRTEQGDSAMYLCASSLARGLGDTQYFGPGTRLTVL.